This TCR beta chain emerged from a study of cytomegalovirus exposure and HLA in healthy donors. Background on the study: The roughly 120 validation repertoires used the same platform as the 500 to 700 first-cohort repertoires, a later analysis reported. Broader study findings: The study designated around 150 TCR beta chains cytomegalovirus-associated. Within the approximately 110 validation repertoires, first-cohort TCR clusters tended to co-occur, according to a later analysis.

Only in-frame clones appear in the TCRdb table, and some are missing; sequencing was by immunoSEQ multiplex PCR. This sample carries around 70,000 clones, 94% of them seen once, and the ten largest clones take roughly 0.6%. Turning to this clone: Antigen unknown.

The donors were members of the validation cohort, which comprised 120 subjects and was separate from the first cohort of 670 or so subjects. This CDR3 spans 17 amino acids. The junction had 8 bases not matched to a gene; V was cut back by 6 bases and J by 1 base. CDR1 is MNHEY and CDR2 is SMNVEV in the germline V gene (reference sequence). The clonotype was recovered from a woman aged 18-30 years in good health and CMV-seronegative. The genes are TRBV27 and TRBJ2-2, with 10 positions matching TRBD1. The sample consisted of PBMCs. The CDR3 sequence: CASRGRQGAGNTGELFF. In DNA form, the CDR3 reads TGTGCCAGCAGGGGGAGACAGGGGGCGGGGAACACCGGGGAGCTGTTTTTT.